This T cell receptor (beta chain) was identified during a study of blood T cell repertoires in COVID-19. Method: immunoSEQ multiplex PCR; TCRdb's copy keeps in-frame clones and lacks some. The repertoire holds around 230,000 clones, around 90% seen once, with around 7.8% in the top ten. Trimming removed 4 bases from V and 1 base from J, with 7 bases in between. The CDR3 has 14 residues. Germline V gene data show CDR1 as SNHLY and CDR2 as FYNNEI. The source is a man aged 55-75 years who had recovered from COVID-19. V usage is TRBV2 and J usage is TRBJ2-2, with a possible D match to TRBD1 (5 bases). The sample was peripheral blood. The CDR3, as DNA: TGTGCCAGCAGTGCCGACAGGAACACCGGGGAGCTGTTTTTT. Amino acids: CASSADRNTGELFF.